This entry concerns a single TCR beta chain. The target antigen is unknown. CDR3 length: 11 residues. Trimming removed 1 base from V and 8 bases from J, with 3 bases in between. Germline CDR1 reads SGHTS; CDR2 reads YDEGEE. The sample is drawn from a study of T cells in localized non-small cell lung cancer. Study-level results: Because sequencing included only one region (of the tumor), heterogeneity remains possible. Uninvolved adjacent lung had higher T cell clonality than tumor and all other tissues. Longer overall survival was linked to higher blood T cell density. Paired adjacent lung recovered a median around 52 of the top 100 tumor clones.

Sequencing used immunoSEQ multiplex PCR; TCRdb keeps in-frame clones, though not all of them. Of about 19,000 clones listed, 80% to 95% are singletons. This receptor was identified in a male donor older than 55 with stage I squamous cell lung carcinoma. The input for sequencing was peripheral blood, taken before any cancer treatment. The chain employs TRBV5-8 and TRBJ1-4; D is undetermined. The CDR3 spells CASSLWEKLFF. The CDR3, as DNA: TGTGCCAGCAGCTTGTGGGAAAAACTGTTTTTT.